One and the same sample provided the 8 T cell receptor beta chains below, sequenced in a study of blood T cell repertoires in COVID-19 (TCRdb year 2020). To prepare the library, the immunoSEQ multiplex PCR assay was applied. Sourced from immuneACCESS, this table was stored by TCRdb with only in-frame sequences that have V and J called. A share of the clones is absent; for the studies checked, an unresolved V gene accounts for under half, and the remainder has no known explanation. In all, the sample holds about 150,000 clones, and 83% of those were seen once. Under 2.5% of the sample goes to the ten largest clones. Sequencing was performed on peripheral blood. These receptors originate from a woman older than 75 with acute or convalescent COVID-19.

V usage is TRBV7-2 and J usage is TRBJ2-3; D perhaps matches TRBD1 (6 bases). Germline V CDR1 and CDR2: SGHTA, FQGNSA. The CDR3 runs 14 residues. V lost 5 bases and J 2 bases, leaving 11 bases between the germline ends. This CDR3 reads CASSLRGFTDTQYF. DNA for the CDR3: TGTGCCAGCAGCCTTAGGGGGTTCACAGATACGCAGTATTTT.

This clone was seen repeatedly, ten times or more. The chain employs TRBV15 and TRBJ1-2, with 7 positions matching TRBD1. The CDR3 covers 15 residues. V gave up 0 bases and J gave up 5 bases; unmatched junction bases: 6. Germline V gene data show CDR1 as LNHNV and CDR2 as YYDKDF (reference sequence). CDR3 coding DNA: TGTGCCACCAGCAGAGACCGGGACAGACCGTATGGCTACACCTTC. Translated, it gives CATSRDRDRPYGYTF. Based on the CDR3 plus reference TRBV15 and TRBJ1-2, the full variable domain is DAMVIQNPRYQVTQFGKPVTLSCSQTLNHNVMYWYQQKSSQAPKLLFHYYDKDFNNEADTPDNFQSRRPNTSFCFLDIRSPGLGDTAMYLCATSRDRDRPYGYTFGSGTRLTVV.

In this sample, this clone turned up once. V gene TRBV9 combines with J gene TRBJ1-3, with 7 nucleotides matching TRBD1. V gave up 1 base and J gave up 0 bases; unmatched junction bases: 4. The CDR3 has 16 amino acids. Germline CDR1 and CDR2: SGDLS and YYNGEE. In DNA, the CDR3 is TGTGCCAGCAGCGTATGGGCAGGGGGCTCTGGAAACACCATATATTTT. Its translation: CASSVWAGGSGNTIYF.

The V and J genes are TRBV29-1 and TRBJ2-5; D is ambiguous. V was clipped by 4 bases and J by 5 bases, with 17 bases between them. In germline, CDR1 is SQVTM, CDR2 ANQGSEA. The CDR3 totals 14 residues. The CDR3 is CSVVGFRSGETQYF. Here the CDR3 DNA reads TGCAGCGTTGTCGGCTTCCGGTCCGGGGAGACCCAGTACTTC.

In DNA form, the CDR3 reads TGTGCCAGCAGTGTTAGCGGGCAGGGGCGTGGAAACACCATATATTTT. This gives the protein CASSVSGQGRGNTIYF. The genes are TRBV2 and TRBJ1-3; D perhaps matches TRBD1 (6 bases). CDR3 length: 16 amino acids. CDR1 is SNHLY, CDR2 FYNNEI, per germline. V was shortened by 4 bases and J by 3 bases, with 16 bases between the two germline ends. Full variable domain (missing parts from reference TRBV2 and TRBJ1-3): EPEVTQTPSHQVTQMGQEVILRCVPISNHLYFYWYRQILGQKVEFLVSFYNNEISEKSEIFDDQFSVERPDGSNFTLKIRSTKLEDSAMYFCASSVSGQGRGNTIYFGEGSWLTVV.

A single count supports this clone. The chain couples TRBV9 to TRBJ2-1, with 8 bases that match TRBD2. CDR1 is SGDLS and CDR2 is YYNGEE in the germline V gene. The CDR3 is 14 residues long. After removal of 4 bases from V and 2 bases from J, the junction contained 2 bases not matched to a gene. The CDR3: CASSTSGTYNEQFF. The CDR3 DNA is TGTGCCAGCAGCACTAGCGGCACCTACAATGAGCAGTTCTTC.

The chain is built from TRBV14 and TRBJ1-6; D is unclear. Trimming left V 3 bases short and J 4 bases short, with 7 bases between. This CDR3 has 14 amino acids. Germline V lookup: CDR1 SGHDN, CDR2 FVKESK. The CDR3 DNA is TGTGCCAGCAGCCAGGAGGCGTATAATTCACCCCTCCACTTT. It codes for CASSQEAYNSPLHF. Looking up the rest from reference TRBV14 and TRBJ1-6 gives the full variable domain: EAGVTQFPSHSVIEKGQTVTLRCDPISGHDNLYWYRRVMGKEIKFLLHFVKESKQDESGMPNNRFLAERTGGTYSTLKVQPAELEDSGVYFCASSQEAYNSPLHFGNGTRLTVT.

This clone was seen once. The chain couples TRBV18 to TRBJ2-3; 7 nucleotides line up with TRBD1. The V gene's germline CDR1 is KGHSH and CDR2 LQKENI. Germline trimming cut 4 bases from V and 0 bases from J; bases unmatched to any gene: 4. The CDR3 runs 15 residues. The CDR3 region has the DNA TGTGCCAGCTCACGAGACAGGGATAGCACAGATACGCAGTATTTT. Amino acid sequence: CASSRDRDSTDTQYF.